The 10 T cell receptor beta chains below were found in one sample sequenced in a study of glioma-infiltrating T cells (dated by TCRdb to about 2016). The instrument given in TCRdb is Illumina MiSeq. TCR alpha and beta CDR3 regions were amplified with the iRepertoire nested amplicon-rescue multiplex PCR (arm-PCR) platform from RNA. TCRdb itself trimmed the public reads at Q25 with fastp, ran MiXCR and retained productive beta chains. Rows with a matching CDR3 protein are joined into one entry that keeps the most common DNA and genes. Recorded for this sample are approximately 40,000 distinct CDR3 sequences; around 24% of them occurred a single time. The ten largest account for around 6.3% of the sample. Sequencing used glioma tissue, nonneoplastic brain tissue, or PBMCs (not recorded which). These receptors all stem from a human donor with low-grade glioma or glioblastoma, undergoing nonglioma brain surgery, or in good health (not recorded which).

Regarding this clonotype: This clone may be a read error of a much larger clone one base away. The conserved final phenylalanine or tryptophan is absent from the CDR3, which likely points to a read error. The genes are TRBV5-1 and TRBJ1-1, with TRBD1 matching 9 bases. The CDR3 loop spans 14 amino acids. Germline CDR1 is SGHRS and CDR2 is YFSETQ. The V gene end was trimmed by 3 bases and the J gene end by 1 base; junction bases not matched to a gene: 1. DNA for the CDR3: TGCGCCAGCAGCTGGGGACAGGGGAACACTGAAGCTTTCGTT. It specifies CASSWGQGNTEAFV.

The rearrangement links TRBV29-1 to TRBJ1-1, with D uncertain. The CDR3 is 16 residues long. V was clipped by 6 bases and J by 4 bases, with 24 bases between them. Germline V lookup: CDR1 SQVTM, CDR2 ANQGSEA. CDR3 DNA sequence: TGCAGCGTCCCCTCTACCGCGAGAGGTCAATTCACTGAAGCTTTCTTT. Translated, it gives CSVPSTARGQFTEAFF.

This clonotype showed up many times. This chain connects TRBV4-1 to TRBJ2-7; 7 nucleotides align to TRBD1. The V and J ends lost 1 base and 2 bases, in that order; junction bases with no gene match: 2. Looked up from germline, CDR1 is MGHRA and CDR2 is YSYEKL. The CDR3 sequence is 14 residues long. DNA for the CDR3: TGCGCCAGCAGCCAAGGGACAGGTCCCTACGAGCAGTACTTC. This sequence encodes CASSQGTGPYEQYF.

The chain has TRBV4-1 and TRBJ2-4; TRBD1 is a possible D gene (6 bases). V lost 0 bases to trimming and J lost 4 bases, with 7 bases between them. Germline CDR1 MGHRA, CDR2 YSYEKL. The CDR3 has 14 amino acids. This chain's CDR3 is CASSQEDRKNIQYF. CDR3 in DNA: TGCGCCAGCAGCCAAGAGGACAGAAAAAACATTCAGTACTTC.

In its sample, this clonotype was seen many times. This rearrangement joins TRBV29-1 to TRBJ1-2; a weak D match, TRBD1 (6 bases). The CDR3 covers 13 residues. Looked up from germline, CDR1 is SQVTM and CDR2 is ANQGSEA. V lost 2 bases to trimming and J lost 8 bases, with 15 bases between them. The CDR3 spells CSVEQGLLEGYTF. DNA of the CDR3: TGCAGCGTTGAACAGGGGTTACTGGAGGGCTACACCTTC.

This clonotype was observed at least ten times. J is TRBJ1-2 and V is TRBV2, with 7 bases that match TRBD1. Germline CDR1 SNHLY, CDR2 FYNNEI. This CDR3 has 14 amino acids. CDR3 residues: CASGGTGQTYGYTF. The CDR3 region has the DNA TGTGCAAGCGGGGGTACGGGACAGACCTATGGCTACACCTTC.

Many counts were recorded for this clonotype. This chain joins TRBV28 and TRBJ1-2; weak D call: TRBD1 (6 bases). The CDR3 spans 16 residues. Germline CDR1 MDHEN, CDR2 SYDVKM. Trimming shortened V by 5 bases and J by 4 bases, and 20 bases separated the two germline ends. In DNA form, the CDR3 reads TGTGCCAGCAGTACCCGGGACATGCCCTTGGGCTATGGCTACACCTTC. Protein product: CASSTRDMPLGYGYTF.

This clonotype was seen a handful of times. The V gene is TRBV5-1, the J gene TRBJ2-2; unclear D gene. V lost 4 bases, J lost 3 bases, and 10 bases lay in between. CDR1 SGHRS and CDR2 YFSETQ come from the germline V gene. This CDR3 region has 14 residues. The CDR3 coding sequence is TGCGCCAGCAGCGAAGCGACCTACACCGGGGAGCTGTTTTTT. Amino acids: CASSEATYTGELFF.

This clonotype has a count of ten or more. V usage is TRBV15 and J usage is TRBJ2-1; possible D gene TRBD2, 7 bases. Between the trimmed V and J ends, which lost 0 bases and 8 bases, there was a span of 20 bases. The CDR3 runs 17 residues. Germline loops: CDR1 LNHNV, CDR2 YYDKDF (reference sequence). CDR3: CATSRDRGRGPWDEQFF. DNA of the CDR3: TGTGCCACCAGCAGAGATCGGGGGCGGGGGCCTTGGGATGAGCAGTTCTTC.

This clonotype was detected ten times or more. The CDR3 coding sequence is TGTGCCAGCAGCTTAGGGTGGGGACAGGGGAGAGCCGGTAACACTGAAGCTTTCTTT. It yields the protein CASSLGWGQGRAGNTEAFF. The chain joins TRBV7-3 to TRBJ1-1; 10 bases are a match to TRBD1. With 2 bases clipped from V and 2 bases from J, the junction kept 14 bases outside the gene matches. There are 19 residues in the CDR3. Germline V gene data show CDR1 as SGHTA and CDR2 as FQGTGA. The complete variable domain, with remaining parts taken from reference TRBV7-3 and TRBJ1-1, reads GAGVSQTPSNKVTEKGKYVELRCDPISGHTALYWYRQSLGQGPEFLIYFQGTGAADDSGLPNDRFFAVRPEGSVSTLKIQRTERGDSAVYLCASSLGWGQGRAGNTEAFFGQGTRLTVV.